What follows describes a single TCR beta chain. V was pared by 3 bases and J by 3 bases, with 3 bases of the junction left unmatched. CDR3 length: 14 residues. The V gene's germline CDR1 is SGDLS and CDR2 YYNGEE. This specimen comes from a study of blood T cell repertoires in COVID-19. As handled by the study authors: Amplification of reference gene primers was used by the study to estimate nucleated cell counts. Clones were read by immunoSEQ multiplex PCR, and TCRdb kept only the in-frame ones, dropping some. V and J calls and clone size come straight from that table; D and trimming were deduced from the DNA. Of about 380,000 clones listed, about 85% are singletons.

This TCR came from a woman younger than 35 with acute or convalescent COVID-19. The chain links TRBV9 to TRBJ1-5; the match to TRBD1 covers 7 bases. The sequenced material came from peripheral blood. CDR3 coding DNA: TGTGCCAGCAGCGGGGGACAGATCAATCAGCCCCAGCATTTT. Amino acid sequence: CASSGGQINQPQHF.